A selection of T cell receptor beta chains follows, all from one sample in a study of T-cell memory formation after mild COVID-19. TCRdb reprocessed the 5' RACE reads via MiXCR and lists one record per CDR3 protein. The sample lists just under 550,000 distinct CDR3 sequences; roughly 20% were seen once. The sequencing input was PBMCs or a T cell subset sorted from them (not recorded which). The receptor source for this set is an adult woman who had mild COVID-19 (a few samples of this study predate the infection). Cell type and time point are not known. CDR3s include the opening cysteine and the closing phenylalanine or tryptophan. A D gene is named only where the DNA matches it firmly. Clone size appears in some rows only: once, few, many, or a class for an expanded clone.

size: few; J: TRBJ1-1; D: NA; V: TRBV20-1; CDR3: CSATPPTGNTEAFF; DNA: TGCAGTGCTACCCCCCCGACAGGGAACACTGAAGCTTTCTTT
size: few; J: TRBJ2-1; D: NA; V: TRBV7-4; CDR3: CASSLGGQQFF; DNA: TGTGCCAGCAGCTTGGGCGGCCAGCAGTTCTTC
size: once; J: TRBJ2-1; D: TRBD2; V: TRBV20-1; CDR3: CSAKTSGGSSYNEQFF; DNA: TGCAGTGCTAAGACTAGCGGGGGAAGCTCCTACAATGAGCAGTTCTTC
size: few; J: TRBJ2-3; D: TRBD2; V: TRBV30; CDR3: CAWSAGLAGTDTQYF; DNA: TGTGCCTGGAGCGCGGGACTAGCGGGCACAGATACGCAGTATTTT
size: NA; J: TRBJ2-5; D: TRBD2; V: TRBV7-9; CDR3: CASSFGLAGDQETQYF; DNA: TGTGCCAGCAGCTTCGGACTAGCGGGGGACCAAGAGACCCAGTACTTC
size: many; J: TRBJ2-6; D: NA; V: TRBV7-9; CDR3: CASPVVLIDSGANVLTF; DNA: TGTGCCAGCCCGGTGGTCCTGATTGACTCTGGGGCCAACGTCCTGACTTTC
size: few; J: TRBJ2-7; D: TRBD2; V: TRBV7-6; CDR3: CASSPFVAGVDYEQYF; DNA: TGTGCCAGCAGCCCCTTTGTAGCGGGGGTGGACTACGAGCAGTACTTC
size: many; J: TRBJ2-7; D: NA; V: TRBV7-6; CDR3: CASSLLPKASRGEQYF; DNA: TGTGCCAGCAGCTTACTACCTAAGGCATCTAGGGGCGAGCAGTACTTC
size: few; J: TRBJ1-2; D: NA; V: TRBV4-1; CDR3: CASSPDRSNYGYTF; DNA: TGCGCCAGCAGTCCCGACCGCTCTAACTATGGCTACACCTTC
size: few; J: TRBJ1-1; D: NA; V: TRBV5-1; CDR3: CASSLEQGGSTEAFF; DNA: TGCGCCAGCAGCTTGGAACAGGGCGGATCCACTGAAGCTTTCTTT
size: NA; J: TRBJ2-5; D: TRBD1; V: TRBV9; CDR3: CASSVGQGETQYF; DNA: TGTGCCAGCAGCGTAGGACAGGGGGAGACCCAGTACTTC
size: NA; J: TRBJ2-2; D: NA; V: TRBV2; CDR3: CASRTGELFF; DNA: TGTGCCAGCAGGACCGGGGAGCTGTTTTTT
size: NA; J: TRBJ2-2; D: NA; V: TRBV7-3; CDR3: CASSLYLDLTGELFF; DNA: TGTGCCAGCAGCTTATACCTAGATCTGACCGGGGAGCTGTTTTTT
size: few; J: TRBJ2-3; D: NA; V: TRBV7-2; CDR3: CASSLVRVADTQYF; DNA: TGTGCCAGCAGCTTAGTCAGGGTCGCAGATACGCAGTATTTT
size: NA; J: TRBJ2-1; D: NA; V: TRBV12-3/TRBV12-4; CDR3: CASSRTWEQFF; DNA: TGTGCCAGCAGCCGTACTTGGGAGCAGTTCTTC
size: few; J: TRBJ2-1; D: TRBD1; V: TRBV2; CDR3: CASTGQGNNEQFF; DNA: TGTGCCAGCACTGGACAGGGTAACAATGAGCAGTTCTTC
size: few; J: TRBJ2-7; D: TRBD2; V: TRBV11-1; CDR3: CASSTWTSDYEQYF; DNA: TGTGCCAGCAGCACTTGGACTAGCGACTACGAGCAGTACTTC
size: few; J: TRBJ2-5; D: NA; V: TRBV9; CDR3: CASSAWEVGETQYF; DNA: TGTGCCAGCAGCGCTTGGGAGGTAGGAGAGACCCAGTACTTC